Following are 22 T cell receptor beta chains from one sample sequenced in a study of blood T cells in healthy people across ages. Primers used in a second PCR of roughly 6 to 11 cycles were a sample-barcoded 5' primer and a J-beta primer mix. TCRdb independently ran MiXCR on the 5' RACE reads; one entry per CDR3 protein. The sample holds over 600,000 distinct CDR3 sequences, roughly 21% seen once. The sequenced material came from blood. The receptors stem from a man between 65 and 85 years old in good health.

This chain connects TRBV24-1 to TRBJ2-4; D is possibly TRBD1 (6 bases). Between the trimmed V and J ends, which lost 12 bases and 3 bases, there was a span of 17 bases. CDR1 KGHDR and CDR2 SFDVKD come from the germline V gene. The CDR3 is made up of 14 amino acids. The DNA of the CDR3 is TGTGCCCCCCGGCCTGAGGACAGCAAAAACATTCAGTACTTC. It is translated as CAPRPEDSKNIQYF.

The chain couples TRBV2 to TRBJ1-2, with a weak D call TRBD1 (5 bases). From germline, CDR1 is SNHLY and CDR2 FYNNEI. V shed 4 bases and J shed 6 bases, with 15 bases lying between them. This CDR3 contains 14 residues. The CDR3 protein is CASSADGDQDGYTF. Here the CDR3 DNA reads TGTGCCAGCAGTGCCGACGGGGACCAGGATGGCTACACCTTC.

This chain links TRBV9 with TRBJ2-1; 7 nucleotides align to TRBD1. Germline loops: CDR1 SGDLS, CDR2 YYNGEE. V shed 0 bases and J 3 bases; nucleotides not matched to a gene: 6. This CDR3 is built from 16 residues. CDR3 protein: CASSVAGTDYYNEQFF. The CDR3 DNA reads TGTGCCAGCAGCGTAGCCGGGACAGACTACTACAATGAGCAGTTCTTC.

This clonotype was seen a handful of times. This chain joins TRBV7-2 and TRBJ1-2, with no clear D. CDR1 and CDR2 from the germline V gene are SGHTA and FQGNSA. The CDR3 spans 12 residues. The ends were cut back, 5 bases at V and 8 bases at J, with 12 bases in the middle. The CDR3 DNA sequence: TGTGCCAGCAGCACGCGACGGGGAGGCTACACCTTC. It codes for CASSTRRGGYTF.

This clonotype was counted once. The chain employs TRBV29-1 and TRBJ2-7; TRBD1 matches 11 bases. This CDR3 spans 13 amino acids. V gave up 4 bases and J gave up 3 bases; unmatched junction bases: 2. CDR1 and CDR2 from the germline V gene are SQVTM and ANQGSEA. The CDR3: CSVADRGLYEQYF. DNA for the CDR3: TGCAGCGTTGCGGACAGGGGGCTCTACGAGCAGTACTTC.

This clonotype has only a few counts. The chain couples TRBV30 to TRBJ1-1, with D perhaps TRBD1 (5 bases). Germline V gives CDR1 GTSNPN, CDR2 SVGIG (reference sequence). Trimming left V 1 base short and J 2 bases short, with 8 bases between. This CDR3 comprises 13 residues. Written as DNA, the CDR3 is TGTGCCTGGAGTGGACAGAGTAACACTGAAGCTTTCTTT. Residues: CAWSGQSNTEAFF.

This clonotype has just a few counts. The chain combines TRBV19 with TRBJ2-2, with a possible D match to TRBD2 (5 bases). V lost 7 bases and J lost 6, with 18 bases in between. Germline V gene sequence: CDR1 LNHDA, CDR2 SQIVND (reference sequence). This CDR3 has 15 residues. The CDR3 region is CASTPKVGKPGELFF. Written as DNA, the CDR3 is TGTGCCAGTACCCCCAAGGTCGGGAAACCCGGGGAGCTGTTTTTT.

This clonotype was detected a few times. The V call is TRBV10-3, the J call TRBJ2-1; D remains ambiguous. This CDR3 is built from 13 residues. Trimming took 2 bases from V and 6 from J, leaving 8 bases between them. Germline CDR1 reads ENHRY; CDR2 reads SYGVKD. In DNA, the CDR3 is TGTGCCATCAGTGAGGTCAGGTCCAATGAGCAGTTCTTC. Translated: CAISEVRSNEQFF.

In this sample, this clonotype turned up a few times. This chain uses TRBV5-1 with TRBJ1-3; D is ambiguous. The V end was cut by 5 bases, the J end by 0 bases, with 9 bases between. Germline V lookup: CDR1 SGHRS, CDR2 YFSETQ. CDR3 size: 14 residues. Written as DNA, the CDR3 is TGCGCCAGCAGAGAACAGCTCTCTGGAAACACCATATATTTT. It encodes CASREQLSGNTIYF. The full variable domain, with the rest looked up from reference TRBV5-1 and TRBJ1-3, is KAGVTQTPRYLIKTRGQQVTLSCSPISGHRSVSWYQQTPGQGLQFLFEYFSETQRNKGNFPGRFSGRQFSNSRSEMNVSTLELGDSALYLCASREQLSGNTIYFGEGSWLTVV.

This clonotype was recorded a few times. The chain recombines TRBV7-6 with TRBJ1-1, with 9 bases identical to TRBD1. V was pared by 5 bases and J by 5 bases, with 9 bases of the junction left unmatched. The CDR3 sequence is 15 residues long. The germline CDR1 and CDR2 sequences are SGHVS and FNYEAQ. The DNA of the CDR3 is TGTGCCAGCAGCGAGACAGGGGGTCCTGGGACTGAAGCTTTCTTT. Translation gives CASSETGGPGTEAFF.

This clonotype was observed a few times. V and J are TRBV2 and TRBJ2-4; possibly TRBD2 for D (6 bases). CDR3 size: 15 residues. Germline V gene data show CDR1 as SNHLY and CDR2 as FYNNEI. The V gene lost 2 bases and the J gene lost 2 bases, with 10 bases spanning the gap. The chain's CDR3 is CASSERGWSKNIQYF. CDR3 nucleotides: TGTGCCAGCAGTGAACGGGGGTGGTCCAAAAACATTCAGTACTTC.

This clonotype showed up just a few times. The chain links TRBV5-1 to TRBJ1-6, with 9 bases identical to TRBD1. The J segment lost 7 bases and the V segment lost 2 bases, leaving 7 bases of the junction unmatched. Germline V gene sequence: CDR1 SGHRS, CDR2 YFSETQ. CDR3 length: 16 amino acids. CDR3 in DNA: TGCGCCAGCAGCTTAGAAGCCGGGACAGGGAATTCACCCCTCCACTTT. Protein sequence: CASSLEAGTGNSPLHF.

This clonotype was seen many times. This chain links TRBV18 with TRBJ2-1; TRBD2 matches 8 bases. J lost 9 bases, V lost 8 bases, and 12 bases had no gene match. The CDR3 covers 14 residues. Germline CDR1 is KGHSH and CDR2 is LQKENI. CDR3 nucleotide sequence: TGTGCCAGCCCTAGAAGCGGGAGAGGTAGTGAGCAGTTCTTC. The encoded protein is CASPRSGRGSEQFF.

This clonotype was detected many times. V and J are TRBV7-2 and TRBJ2-4, with TRBD2 matching over 7 bases. From germline, CDR1 is SGHTA and CDR2 FQGNSA. V gave up 5 bases and J gave up 4 bases; unmatched junction bases: 2. The CDR3 has 13 residues. The CDR3 sequence is CASSISGKNIQYF. The CDR3 nucleotides read TGTGCCAGCAGCATTAGCGGGAAAAACATTCAGTACTTC.

V usage is TRBV5-1 and J usage is TRBJ2-5, with TRBD1 as a possible D gene (6 bases). The CDR3 contains 15 residues. CDR1 and CDR2 from the germline V gene are SGHRS and YFSETQ. The V end lost 4 bases, the J end lost 2 bases, and 15 bases lay between the germline ends. The CDR3 reads CASSLLTGGQETQYF. CDR3 bases: TGCGCCAGCAGCCTACTGACAGGTGGGCAAGAGACCCAGTACTTC. Filled out from reference TRBV5-1 and TRBJ2-5, the complete variable domain reads KAGVTQTPRYLIKTRGQQVTLSCSPISGHRSVSWYQQTPGQGLQFLFEYFSETQRNKGNFPGRFSGRQFSNSRSEMNVSTLELGDSALYLCASSLLTGGQETQYFGPGTRLLVL.

With respect to this clonotype: A junction boundary mismatches the germline segment, possibly from a read error. The rearrangement links TRBV20-1 to TRBJ2-1; TRBD2 agrees at 8 bases. The CDR3 covers 15 residues. Looked up from germline, CDR1 is DFQATT and CDR2 is SNEGSKA (reference sequence). Here the CDR3 reads CSADYSGKSYNERFF. CDR3 bases: TGCAGTGCCGACTATAGCGGGAAAAGCTACAATGAGCGGTTCTTC.

The rearrangement links TRBV7-3 to TRBJ2-5; 8 bases line up with TRBD1. The end of the DNA is better explained by TRBJ2-7, so the J call may be wrong. CDR1 is SGHTA and CDR2 is FQGTGA in the germline V gene. CDR3 length equals 20 residues. CDR3 nucleotides: TGTGCCAGCAGCTTAAGTCTAAGCCCAATCCGACAGGGGTTATCCTACGAGCAGTACTTC. Translated: CASSLSLSPIRQGLSYEQYF.

The chain has TRBV20-1 and TRBJ2-3; TRBD2 matches at 10 bases. CDR1 and CDR2 (germline): DFQATT, SNEGSKA (reference sequence). The CDR3 is 15 amino acids. V was clipped by 6 bases and J by 5 bases; unmatched bases: 11. CDR3 coding DNA: TGCAGTGCAAATCTAGCGGGAGTAGTAGGAGATACGCAGTATTTT. It is translated as CSANLAGVVGDTQYF.

The chain links TRBV27 to TRBJ1-3; D may be TRBD1 (6 bases). CDR3 length: 12 residues. Germline values: CDR1 MNHEY, CDR2 SMNVEV (reference sequence). V was clipped by 10 bases and J by 3 bases, with 10 bases between them. Written as DNA, the CDR3 is TGTGCCACCCAGGGGCATGGAAACACCATATATTTT. Amino acids: CATQGHGNTIYF.

The gene calls are TRBV5-5 and TRBJ2-7; possibly TRBD2 for D (5 bases). Germline V gene lookup returns CDR1 SGHKS and CDR2 YYEKEE (reference sequence). CDR3 length: 15 amino acids. Deletions cut 3 bases from V and 2 bases from J, with 15 bases between. CDR3 region: CASSYVGGQTYEQYF. The CDR3 bases are TGTGCCAGCAGCTACGTAGGCGGGCAAACCTACGAGCAGTACTTC.

This clonotype has just a few counts. The CDR3 coding sequence is TGCAGTGCCCGAGACGGGACAGCCTCGGGGCAGCCCCAGCATTTT. It specifies CSARDGTASGQPQHF. J is TRBJ1-5 and V is TRBV20-1; 7 nucleotides line up with TRBD1. Germline V gives CDR1 DFQATT, CDR2 SNEGSKA (reference sequence). V shed 6 bases, J shed 7 bases, and the junction held 15 bases outside the gene matches. The CDR3 consists of 15 residues.

The chain uses TRBV12-3 or TRBV12-4 and TRBJ2-5, with D maybe TRBD1 (6 bases). The V end was cut by 3 bases, the J end by 7 bases, with 18 bases between. The CDR3 is made up of 15 amino acids. This chain's CDR3 is CASSFRQGPGVTQYF. CDR3 DNA: TGTGCCAGCAGTTTCCGGCAGGGGCCCGGAGTGACCCAGTACTTC.